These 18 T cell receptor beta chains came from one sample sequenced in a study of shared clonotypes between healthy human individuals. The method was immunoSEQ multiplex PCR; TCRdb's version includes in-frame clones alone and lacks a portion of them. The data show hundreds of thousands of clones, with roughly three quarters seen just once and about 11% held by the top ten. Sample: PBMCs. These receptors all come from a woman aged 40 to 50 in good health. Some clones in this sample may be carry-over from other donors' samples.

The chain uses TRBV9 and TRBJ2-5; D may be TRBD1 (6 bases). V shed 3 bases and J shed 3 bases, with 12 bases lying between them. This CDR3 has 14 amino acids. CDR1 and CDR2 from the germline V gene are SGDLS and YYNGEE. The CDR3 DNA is TGTGCCAGCAGCGGTCCGGACAGAGAAGAGACCCAGTACTTC. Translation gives CASSGPDREETQYF.

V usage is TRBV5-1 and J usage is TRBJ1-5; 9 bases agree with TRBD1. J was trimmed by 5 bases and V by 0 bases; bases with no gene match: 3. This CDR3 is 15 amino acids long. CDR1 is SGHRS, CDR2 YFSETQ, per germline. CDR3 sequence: CASSLGDREDQPQHF. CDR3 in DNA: TGCGCCAGCAGCTTGGGGGACAGGGAGGATCAGCCCCAGCATTTT.

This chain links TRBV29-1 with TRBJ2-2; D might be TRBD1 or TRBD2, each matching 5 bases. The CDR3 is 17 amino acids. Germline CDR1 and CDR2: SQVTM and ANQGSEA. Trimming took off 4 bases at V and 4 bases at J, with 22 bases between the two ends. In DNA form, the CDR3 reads TGCAGCGTTGCTGGGGGAGAGACTCGTAGCCGCACCGGGGAGCTGTTTTTT. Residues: CSVAGGETRSRTGELFF.

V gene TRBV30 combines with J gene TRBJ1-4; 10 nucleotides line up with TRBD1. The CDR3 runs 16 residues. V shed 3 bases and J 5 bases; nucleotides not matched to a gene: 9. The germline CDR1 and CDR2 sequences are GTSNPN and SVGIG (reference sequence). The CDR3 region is CAWRSLPGQGNEKLFF. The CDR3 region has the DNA TGTGCCTGGAGGTCCCTTCCGGGACAGGGGAATGAAAAACTGTTTTTT.

CDR3 DNA sequence: TGTGCCAGCAGTACTACAGGGGGCCTTTTGGACACTGAAGCTTTCTTT. Protein: CASSTTGGLLDTEAFF. The chain joins TRBV7-9 to TRBJ1-1; 9 bases align to TRBD1. The CDR3 runs 16 residues. With V trimmed by 6 bases and J by 3 bases, 11 bases remained unmatched. Per germline, CDR1 SEHNR and CDR2 FQNEAQ (reference sequence).

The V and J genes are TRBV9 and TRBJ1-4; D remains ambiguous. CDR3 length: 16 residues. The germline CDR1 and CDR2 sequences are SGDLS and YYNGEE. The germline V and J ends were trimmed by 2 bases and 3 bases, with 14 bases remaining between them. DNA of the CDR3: TGTGCCAGCAGCGTCGGACTAATCGGGGCTAATGAAAAACTGTTTTTT. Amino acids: CASSVGLIGANEKLFF.

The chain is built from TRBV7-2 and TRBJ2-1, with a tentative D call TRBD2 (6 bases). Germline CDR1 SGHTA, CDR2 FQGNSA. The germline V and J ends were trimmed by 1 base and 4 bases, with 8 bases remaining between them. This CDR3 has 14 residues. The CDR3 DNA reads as TGTGCCAGCAGCTTAGGCGCGGGGTACAATGAGCAGTTCTTC. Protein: CASSLGAGYNEQFF.

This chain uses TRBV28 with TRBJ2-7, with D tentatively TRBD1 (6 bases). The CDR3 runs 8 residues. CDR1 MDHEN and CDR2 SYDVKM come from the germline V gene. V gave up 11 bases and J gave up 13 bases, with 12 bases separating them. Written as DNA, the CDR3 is TGTGCCGCTGGACAGCGTTACTTC. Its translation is CAAGQRYF.

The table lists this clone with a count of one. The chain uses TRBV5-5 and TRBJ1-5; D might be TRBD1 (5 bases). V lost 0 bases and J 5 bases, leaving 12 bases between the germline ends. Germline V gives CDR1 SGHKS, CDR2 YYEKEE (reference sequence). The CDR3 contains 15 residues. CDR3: CASSLALDTYQPQHF. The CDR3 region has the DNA TGTGCCAGCAGCTTGGCCCTGGACACTTATCAGCCCCAGCATTTT.

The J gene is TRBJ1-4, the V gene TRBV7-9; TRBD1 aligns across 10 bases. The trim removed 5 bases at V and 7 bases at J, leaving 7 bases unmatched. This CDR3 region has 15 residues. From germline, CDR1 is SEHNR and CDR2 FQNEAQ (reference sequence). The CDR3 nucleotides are TGTGCCAGCAGCATACCGGGACAGGGGCGTGAAAAACTGTTTTTT. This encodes CASSIPGQGREKLFF. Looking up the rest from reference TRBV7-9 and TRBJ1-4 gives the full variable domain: DTGVSQNPRHKITKRGQNVTFRCDPISEHNRLYWYRQTLGQGPEFLTYFQNEAQLEKSRLLSDRFSAERPKGSFSTLEIQRTEQGDSAMYLCASSIPGQGREKLFFGSGTQLSVL.

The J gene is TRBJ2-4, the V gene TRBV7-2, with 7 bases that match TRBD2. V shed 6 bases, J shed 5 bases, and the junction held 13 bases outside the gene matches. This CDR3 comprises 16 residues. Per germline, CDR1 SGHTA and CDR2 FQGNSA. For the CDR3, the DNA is TGTGCCAGCAGTAAATCGGGAACCCGGGGGGAAAACATTCAGTACTTC. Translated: CASSKSGTRGENIQYF.

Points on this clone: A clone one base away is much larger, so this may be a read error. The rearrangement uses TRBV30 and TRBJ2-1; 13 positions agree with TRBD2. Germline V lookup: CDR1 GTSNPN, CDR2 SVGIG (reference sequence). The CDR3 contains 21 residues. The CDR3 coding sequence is TGTGCCTGGAGCGGAGAGCCGGGACTAGCGGGACTCCACGCGTATTACAATGAGCAGCTCTTC. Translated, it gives CAWSGEPGLAGLHAYYNEQLF.

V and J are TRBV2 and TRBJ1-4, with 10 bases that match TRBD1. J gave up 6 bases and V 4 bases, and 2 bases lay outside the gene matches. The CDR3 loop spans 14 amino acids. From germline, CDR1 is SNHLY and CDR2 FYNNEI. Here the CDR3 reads CASSVDRGDEKLFF. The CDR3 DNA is TGTGCCAGCAGTGTGGACAGGGGGGATGAAAAACTGTTTTTT. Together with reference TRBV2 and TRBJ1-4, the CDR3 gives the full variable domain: EPEVTQTPSHQVTQMGQEVILRCVPISNHLYFYWYRQILGQKVEFLVSFYNNEISEKSEIFDDQFSVERPDGSNFTLKIRSTKLEDSAMYFCASSVDRGDEKLFFGSGTQLSVL.

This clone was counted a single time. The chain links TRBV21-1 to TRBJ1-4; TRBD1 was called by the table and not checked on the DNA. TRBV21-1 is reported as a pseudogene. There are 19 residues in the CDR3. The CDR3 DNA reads TGTGCCAGCAGCAAAGAGAGGGGGACAGGGGCCCTAATCGATGAAAAACTGTTTTTT. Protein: CASSKERGTGALIDEKLFF.

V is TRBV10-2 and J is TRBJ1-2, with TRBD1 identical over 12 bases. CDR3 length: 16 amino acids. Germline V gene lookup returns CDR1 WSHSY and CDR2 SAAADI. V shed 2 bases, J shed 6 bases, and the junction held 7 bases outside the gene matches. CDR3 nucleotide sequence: TGCGCCAGCAGTGAGCCGCGAGGGACAGGGGGCCATGGCTACACCTTC. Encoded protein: CASSEPRGTGGHGYTF.

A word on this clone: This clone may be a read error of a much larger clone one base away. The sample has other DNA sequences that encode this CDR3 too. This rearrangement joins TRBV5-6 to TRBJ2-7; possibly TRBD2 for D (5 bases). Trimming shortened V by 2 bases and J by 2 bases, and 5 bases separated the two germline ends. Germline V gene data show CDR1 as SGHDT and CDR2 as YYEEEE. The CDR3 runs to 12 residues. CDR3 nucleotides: TGTGCCAGCAGCTTCGGGGCCTACGAGCAGTACTTC. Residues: CASSFGAYEQYF.

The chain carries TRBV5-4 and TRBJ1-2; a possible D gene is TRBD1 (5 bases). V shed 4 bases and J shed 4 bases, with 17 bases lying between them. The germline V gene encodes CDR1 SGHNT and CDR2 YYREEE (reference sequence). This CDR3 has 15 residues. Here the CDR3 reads CASSPSSRAGYGYTF. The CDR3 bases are TGTGCCAGCAGCCCCAGCAGCAGGGCTGGCTATGGCTACACCTTC. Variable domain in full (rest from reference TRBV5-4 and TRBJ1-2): ETGVTQSPTHLIKTRGQQVTLRCSSQSGHNTVSWYQQALGQGPQFIFQYYREEENGRGNFPPRFSGLQFPNYSSELNVNALELDDSALYLCASSPSSRAGYGYTFGSGTRLTVV.

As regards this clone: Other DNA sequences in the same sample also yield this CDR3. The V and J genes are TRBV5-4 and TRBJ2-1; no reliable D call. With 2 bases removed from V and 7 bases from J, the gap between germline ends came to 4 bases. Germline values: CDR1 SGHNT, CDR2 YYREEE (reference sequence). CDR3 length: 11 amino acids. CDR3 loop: CASSFHNEQFF. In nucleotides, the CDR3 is TGTGCCAGCAGCTTCCATAATGAGCAGTTCTTC.